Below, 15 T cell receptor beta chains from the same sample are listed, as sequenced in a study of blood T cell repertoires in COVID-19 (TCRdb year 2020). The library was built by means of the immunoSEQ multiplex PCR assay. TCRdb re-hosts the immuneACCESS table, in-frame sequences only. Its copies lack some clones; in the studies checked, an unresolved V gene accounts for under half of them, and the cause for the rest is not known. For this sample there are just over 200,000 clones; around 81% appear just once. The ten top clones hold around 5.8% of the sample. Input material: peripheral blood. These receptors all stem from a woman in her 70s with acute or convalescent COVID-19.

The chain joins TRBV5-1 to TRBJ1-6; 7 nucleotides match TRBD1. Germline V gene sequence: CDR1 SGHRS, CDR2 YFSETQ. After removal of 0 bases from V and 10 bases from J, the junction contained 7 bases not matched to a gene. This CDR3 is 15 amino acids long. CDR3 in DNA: TGCGCCAGCAGCTTGGGGGGACAGTCGAGGTCACCCCTCCACTTT. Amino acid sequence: CASSLGGQSRSPLHF.

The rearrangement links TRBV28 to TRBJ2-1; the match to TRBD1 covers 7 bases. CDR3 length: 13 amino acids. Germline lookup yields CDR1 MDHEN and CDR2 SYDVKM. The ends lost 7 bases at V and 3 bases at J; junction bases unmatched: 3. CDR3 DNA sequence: TGTGCCAGCAAGGCAGGGGGCTACAATGAGCAGTTCTTC. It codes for CASKAGGYNEQFF.

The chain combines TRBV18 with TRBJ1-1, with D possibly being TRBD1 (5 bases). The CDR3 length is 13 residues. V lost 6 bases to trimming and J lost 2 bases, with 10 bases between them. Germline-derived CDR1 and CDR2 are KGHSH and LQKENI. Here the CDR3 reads CASSGDRNTEAFF. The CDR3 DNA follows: TGTGCCAGCTCGGGCGACAGAAACACTGAAGCTTTCTTT.

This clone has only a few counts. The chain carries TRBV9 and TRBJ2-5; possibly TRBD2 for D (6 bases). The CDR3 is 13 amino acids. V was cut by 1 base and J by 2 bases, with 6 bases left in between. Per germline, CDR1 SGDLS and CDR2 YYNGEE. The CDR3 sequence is CASSVLAQETQYF. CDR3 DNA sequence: TGTGCCAGCAGCGTACTAGCGCAAGAGACCCAGTACTTC.

The CDR3 sequence: CASRGQGQSGYTF. DNA of the CDR3: TGTGCCAGCAGAGGACAGGGGCAGAGCGGCTACACCTTC. This rearrangement joins TRBV12-3 or TRBV12-4 to TRBJ1-2, with 9 nucleotides matching TRBD1. J lost 8 bases, V lost 6 bases, and 7 bases had no gene match. The CDR3 totals 13 residues.

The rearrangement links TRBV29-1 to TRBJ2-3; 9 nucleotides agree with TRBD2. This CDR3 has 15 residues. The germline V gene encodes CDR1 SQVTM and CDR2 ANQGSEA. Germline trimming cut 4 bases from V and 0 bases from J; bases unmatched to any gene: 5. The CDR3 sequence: CSVVDSGGSTDTQYF. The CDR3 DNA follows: TGCAGCGTTGTGGATAGCGGGGGAAGCACAGATACGCAGTATTTT.

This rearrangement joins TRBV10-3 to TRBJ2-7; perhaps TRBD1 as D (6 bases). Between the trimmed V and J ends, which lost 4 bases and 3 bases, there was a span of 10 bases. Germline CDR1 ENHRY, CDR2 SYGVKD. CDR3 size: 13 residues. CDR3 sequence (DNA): TGTGCCATCAGTGGGGCAGGGGACTACGAGCAGTACTTC. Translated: CAISGAGDYEQYF.

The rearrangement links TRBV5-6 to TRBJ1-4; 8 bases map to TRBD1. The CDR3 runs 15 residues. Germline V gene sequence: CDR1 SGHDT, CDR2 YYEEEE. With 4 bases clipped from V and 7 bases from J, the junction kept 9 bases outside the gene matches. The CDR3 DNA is TGTGCCAGCAGCGCTGATTTGGACAGGGCTGAAAAACTGTTTTTT. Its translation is CASSADLDRAEKLFF.

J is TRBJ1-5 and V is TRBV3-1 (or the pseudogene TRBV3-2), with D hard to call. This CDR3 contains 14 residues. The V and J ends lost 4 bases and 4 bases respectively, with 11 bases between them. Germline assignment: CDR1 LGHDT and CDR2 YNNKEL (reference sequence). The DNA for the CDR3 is TGTGCCAGCAGCCCCTACGACGGGAATCAGCCCCAGCATTTT. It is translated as CASSPYDGNQPQHF.

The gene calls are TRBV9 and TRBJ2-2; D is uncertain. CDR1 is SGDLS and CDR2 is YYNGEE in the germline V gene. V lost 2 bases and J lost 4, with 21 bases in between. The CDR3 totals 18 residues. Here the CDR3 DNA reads TGTGCCAGCAGCGTGTGGGTCCCGACACCTACCCTCACCGGGGAGCTGTTTTTT. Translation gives CASSVWVPTPTLTGELFF.

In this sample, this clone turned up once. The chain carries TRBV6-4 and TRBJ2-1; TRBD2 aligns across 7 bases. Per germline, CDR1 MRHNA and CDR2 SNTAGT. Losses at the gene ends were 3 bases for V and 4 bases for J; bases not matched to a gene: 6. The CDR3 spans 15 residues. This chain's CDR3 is CASSERAGRYNEQFF. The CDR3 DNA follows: TGTGCCAGCAGTGAGAGAGCGGGGCGTTACAATGAGCAGTTCTTC.

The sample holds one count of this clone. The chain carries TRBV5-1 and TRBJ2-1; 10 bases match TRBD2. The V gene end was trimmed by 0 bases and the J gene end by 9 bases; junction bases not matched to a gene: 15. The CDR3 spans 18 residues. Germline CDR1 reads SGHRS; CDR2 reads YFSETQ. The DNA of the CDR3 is TGCGCCAGCAGCTTGGTACTAGCGGGATCGGGCTGGGGAGGTGAGCAGTTCTTC. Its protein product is CASSLVLAGSGWGGEQFF.

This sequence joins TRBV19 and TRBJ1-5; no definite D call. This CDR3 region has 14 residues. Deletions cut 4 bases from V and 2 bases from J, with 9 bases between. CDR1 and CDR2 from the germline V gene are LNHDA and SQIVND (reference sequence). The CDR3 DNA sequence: TGTGCCAGTAGTAAGGAAGAGGGCAATCAGCCCCAGCATTTT. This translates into CASSKEEGNQPQHF.

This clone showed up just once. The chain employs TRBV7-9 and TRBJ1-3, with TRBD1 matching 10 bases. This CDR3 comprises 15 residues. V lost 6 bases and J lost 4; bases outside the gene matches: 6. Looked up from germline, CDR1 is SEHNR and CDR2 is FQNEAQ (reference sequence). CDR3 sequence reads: CASRQGQGRGNTIYF. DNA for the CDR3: TGTGCCAGCAGACAGGGACAGGGGAGAGGAAACACCATATATTTT.

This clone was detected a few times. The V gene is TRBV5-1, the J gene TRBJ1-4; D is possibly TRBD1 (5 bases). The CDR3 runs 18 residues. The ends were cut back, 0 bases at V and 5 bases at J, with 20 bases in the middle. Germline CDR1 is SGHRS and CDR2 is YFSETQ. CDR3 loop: CASSLVAPGSGRNEKLFF. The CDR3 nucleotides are TGCGCCAGCAGCTTGGTCGCGCCAGGCTCAGGGCGAAATGAAAAACTGTTTTTT.